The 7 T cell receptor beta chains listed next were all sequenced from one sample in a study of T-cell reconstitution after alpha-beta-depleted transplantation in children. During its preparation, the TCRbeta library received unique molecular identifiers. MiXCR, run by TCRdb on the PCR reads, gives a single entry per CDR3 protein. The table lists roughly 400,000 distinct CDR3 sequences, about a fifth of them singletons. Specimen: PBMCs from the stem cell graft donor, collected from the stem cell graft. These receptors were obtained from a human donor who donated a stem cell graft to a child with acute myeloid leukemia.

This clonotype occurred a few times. For the CDR3, the DNA is TGTGCCAGCAGCCCCAATCGCCGGGACCAAGCTTTCTTT. The encoded protein is CASSPNRRDQAFF. The chain employs TRBV12-3 or TRBV12-4 and TRBJ1-1; a weak D match, TRBD1 (5 bases). Trimming took off 6 bases at V and 9 bases at J, with 17 bases between the two ends. This CDR3 spans 13 amino acids.

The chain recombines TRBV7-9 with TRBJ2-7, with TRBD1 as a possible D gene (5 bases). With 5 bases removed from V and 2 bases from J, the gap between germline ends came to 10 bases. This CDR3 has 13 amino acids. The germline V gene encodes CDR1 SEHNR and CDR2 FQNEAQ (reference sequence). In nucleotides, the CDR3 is TGTGCCAGCAGCGCCAGGGATACCTACGAGCAGTACTTC. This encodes CASSARDTYEQYF.

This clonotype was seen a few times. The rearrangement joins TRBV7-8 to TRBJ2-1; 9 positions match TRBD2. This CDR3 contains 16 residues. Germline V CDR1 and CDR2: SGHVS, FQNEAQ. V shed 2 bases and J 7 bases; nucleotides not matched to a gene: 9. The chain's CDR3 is CASSLRSSGSSNEQFF. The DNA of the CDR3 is TGTGCCAGCAGCTTACGTAGTAGCGGGAGTTCTAATGAGCAGTTCTTC.

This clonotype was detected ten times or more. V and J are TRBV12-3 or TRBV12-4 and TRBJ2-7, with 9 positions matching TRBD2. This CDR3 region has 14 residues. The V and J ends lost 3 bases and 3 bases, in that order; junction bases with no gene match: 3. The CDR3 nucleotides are TGTGCCAGCAGTTTCGGTAGCGGGAGCTACGAGCAGTACTTC. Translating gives CASSFGSGSYEQYF.

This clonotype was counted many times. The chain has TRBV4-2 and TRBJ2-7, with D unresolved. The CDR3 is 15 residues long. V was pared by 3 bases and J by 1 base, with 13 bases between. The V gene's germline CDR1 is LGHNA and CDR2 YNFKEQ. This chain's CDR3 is CASSQETGFSYEQYF. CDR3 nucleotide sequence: TGTGCCAGCAGCCAGGAAACCGGGTTTTCCTACGAGCAGTACTTC.

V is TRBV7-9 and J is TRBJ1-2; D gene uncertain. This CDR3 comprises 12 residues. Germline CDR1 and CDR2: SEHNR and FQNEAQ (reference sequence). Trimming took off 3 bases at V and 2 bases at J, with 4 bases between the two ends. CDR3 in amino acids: CASSLGNYGYTF. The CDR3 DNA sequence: TGTGCCAGCAGCTTGGGAAACTATGGCTACACCTTC.

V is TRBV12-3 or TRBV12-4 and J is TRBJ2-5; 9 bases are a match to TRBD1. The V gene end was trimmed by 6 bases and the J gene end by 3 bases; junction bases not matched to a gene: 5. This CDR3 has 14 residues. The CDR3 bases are TGTGCCAGCAGCCAAAGGACAGGGGAAGAGACCCAGTACTTC. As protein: CASSQRTGEETQYF.